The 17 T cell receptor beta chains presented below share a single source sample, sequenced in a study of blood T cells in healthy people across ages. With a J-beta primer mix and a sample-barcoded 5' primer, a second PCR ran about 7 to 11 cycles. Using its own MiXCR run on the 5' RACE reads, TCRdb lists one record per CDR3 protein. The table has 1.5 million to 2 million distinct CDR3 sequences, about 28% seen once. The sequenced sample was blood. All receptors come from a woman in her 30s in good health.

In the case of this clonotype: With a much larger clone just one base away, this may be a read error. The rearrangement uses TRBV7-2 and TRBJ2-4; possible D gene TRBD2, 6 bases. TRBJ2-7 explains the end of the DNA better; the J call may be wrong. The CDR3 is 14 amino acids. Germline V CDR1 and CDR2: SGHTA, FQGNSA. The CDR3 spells CASSRPGDAYEQYF. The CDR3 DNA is TGTGCCAGCAGCAGGCCGGGGGATGCCTACGAGCAGTACTTC.

The DNA for the CDR3 is TGTGCCAGCATCGGGGACGAGAGCGGTGAAAAACTGTTTTTT. This sequence encodes CASIGDESGEKLFF. The rearrangement uses TRBV6-1 and TRBJ1-4; possibly TRBD1 for D (5 bases). Germline-derived CDR1 and CDR2 are MNHNS and SASEGT. The CDR3 spans 14 residues. Deletions cut 7 bases from V and 7 bases from J, with 16 bases between.

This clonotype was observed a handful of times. The CDR3 DNA is TGTGCCAGCAGACTTAGGGGTTCCTACGAGCAGTACTTC. This encodes CASRLRGSYEQYF. The V and J genes are TRBV12-3 or TRBV12-4 and TRBJ2-7; a possible D gene is TRBD1 (5 bases). The CDR3 is 13 residues long. V was cut by 6 bases and J by 1 base, with 10 bases left in between.

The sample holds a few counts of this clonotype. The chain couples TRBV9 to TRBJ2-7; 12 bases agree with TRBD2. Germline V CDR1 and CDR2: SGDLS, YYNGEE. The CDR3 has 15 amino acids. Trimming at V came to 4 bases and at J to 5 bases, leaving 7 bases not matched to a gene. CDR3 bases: TGTGCCAGCAGCAAAACTAGCGGGGGGTCCCACGAGCAGTACTTC. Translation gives CASSKTSGGSHEQYF.

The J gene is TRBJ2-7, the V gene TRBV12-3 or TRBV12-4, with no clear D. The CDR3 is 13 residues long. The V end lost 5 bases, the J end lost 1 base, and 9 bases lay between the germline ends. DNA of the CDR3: TGTGCCAGCAGTCGAGCAATATCCTACGAGCAGTACTTC. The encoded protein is CASSRAISYEQYF.

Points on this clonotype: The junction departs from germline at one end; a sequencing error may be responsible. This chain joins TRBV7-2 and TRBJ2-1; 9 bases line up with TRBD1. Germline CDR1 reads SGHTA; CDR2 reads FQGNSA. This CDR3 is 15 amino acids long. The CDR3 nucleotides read TGTGCCGGCAGCTCGTACAGGGGGCGGCAAAATGAGCAGTTCTTC. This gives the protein CAGSSYRGRQNEQFF.

Here the CDR3 DNA reads TGTGCCAGCAGCCCGCTTAGTGGGGGGGCCCGGACCGGGGAGCTGTTTTTT. This sequence encodes CASSPLSGGARTGELFF. The V gene is TRBV4-2, the J gene TRBJ2-2, with D tentatively TRBD2 (7 bases). V gave up 4 bases and J gave up 5 bases, with 20 bases separating them. Germline V gene data show CDR1 as LGHNA and CDR2 as YNFKEQ. This CDR3 has 17 residues.

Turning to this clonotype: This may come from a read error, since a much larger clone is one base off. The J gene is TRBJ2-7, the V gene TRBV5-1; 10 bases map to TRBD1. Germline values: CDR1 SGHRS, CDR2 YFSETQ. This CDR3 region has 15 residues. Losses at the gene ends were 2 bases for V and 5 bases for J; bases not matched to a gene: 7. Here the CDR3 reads CASSLSGQGENEQYF. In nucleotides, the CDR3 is TGCGCCAGCAGCTTATCAGGACAGGGGGAGAACGAGCAGTACTTC.

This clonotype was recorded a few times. CDR3 sequence (DNA): TGTGCCAGCAGTAGGGACAGCCGGGGCAATCAGCCCCAGCATTTT. Translated, it gives CASSRDSRGNQPQHF. The rearrangement links TRBV2 to TRBJ1-5, with TRBD1 identical over 7 bases. The CDR3 runs 15 residues. V lost 5 bases to trimming and J lost 2 bases; unmatched junction nucleotides: 6. The germline gives CDR1 SNHLY, CDR2 FYNNEI.

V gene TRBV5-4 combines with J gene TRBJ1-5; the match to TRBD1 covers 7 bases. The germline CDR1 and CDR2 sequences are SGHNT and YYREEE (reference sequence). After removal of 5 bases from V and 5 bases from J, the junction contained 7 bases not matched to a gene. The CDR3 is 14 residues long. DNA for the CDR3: TGTGCCAGCAGTTCAGGGGGTTCGGATCAGCCCCAGCATTTT. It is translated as CASSSGGSDQPQHF.

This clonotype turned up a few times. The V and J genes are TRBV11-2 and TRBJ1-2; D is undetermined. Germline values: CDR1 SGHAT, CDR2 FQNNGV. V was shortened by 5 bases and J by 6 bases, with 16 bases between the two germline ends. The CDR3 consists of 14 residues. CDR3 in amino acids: CASSPAKGNNGYTF. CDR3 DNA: TGTGCCAGCAGCCCAGCAAAAGGGAATAATGGCTACACCTTC. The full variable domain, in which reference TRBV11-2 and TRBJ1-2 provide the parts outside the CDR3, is EAGVAQSPRYKIIEKRQSVAFWCNPISGHATLYWYQQILGQGPKLLIQFQNNGVVDDSQLPKDRFSAERLKGVDSTLKIQPAKLEDSAVYLCASSPAKGNNGYTFGSGTRLTVV.

CDR3 DNA: TGCAGCGGCCTGAATCGCCAGTCAGAGACCCAGTACTTC. It translates to CSGLNRQSETQYF. J is TRBJ2-5 and V is TRBV29-1; no reliable D call. The germline V gene has CDR1 SQVTM and CDR2 ANQGSEA. Trimming left V 7 bases short and J 4 bases short, with 16 bases between. The CDR3 covers 13 residues.

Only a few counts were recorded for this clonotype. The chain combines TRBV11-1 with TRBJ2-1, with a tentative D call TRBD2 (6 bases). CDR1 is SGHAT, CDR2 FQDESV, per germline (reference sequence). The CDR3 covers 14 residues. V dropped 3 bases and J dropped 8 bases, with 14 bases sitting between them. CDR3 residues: CASSFGGGPDEQFF. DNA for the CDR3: TGTGCCAGCAGCTTCGGGGGAGGTCCCGATGAGCAGTTCTTC.

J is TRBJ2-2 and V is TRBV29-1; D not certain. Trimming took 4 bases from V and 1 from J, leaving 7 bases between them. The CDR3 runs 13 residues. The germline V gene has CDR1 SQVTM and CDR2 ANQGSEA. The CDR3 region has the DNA TGCAGCGTTGTCGGTGGGAACACCGGGGAGCTGTTTTTT. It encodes CSVVGGNTGELFF.

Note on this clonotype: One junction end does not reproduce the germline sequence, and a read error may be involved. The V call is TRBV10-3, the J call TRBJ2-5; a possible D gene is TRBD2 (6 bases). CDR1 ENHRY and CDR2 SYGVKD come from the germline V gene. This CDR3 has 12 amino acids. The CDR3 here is CVISEEGETQYF. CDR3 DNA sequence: TGTGTCATCAGTGAGGAGGGAGAGACCCAGTACTTC.

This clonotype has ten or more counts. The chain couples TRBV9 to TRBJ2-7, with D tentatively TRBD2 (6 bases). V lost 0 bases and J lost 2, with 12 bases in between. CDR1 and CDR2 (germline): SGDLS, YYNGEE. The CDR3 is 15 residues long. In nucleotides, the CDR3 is TGTGCCAGCAGCGTAGCGGCTAGCGCTCCCTACGAGCAGTACTTC. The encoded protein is CASSVAASAPYEQYF.

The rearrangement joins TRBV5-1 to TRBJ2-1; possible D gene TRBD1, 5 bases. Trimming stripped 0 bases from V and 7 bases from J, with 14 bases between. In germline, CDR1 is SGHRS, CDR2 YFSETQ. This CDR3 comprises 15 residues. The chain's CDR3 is CASSLVRVQGNEQFF. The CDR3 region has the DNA TGCGCCAGCAGCTTGGTCAGGGTTCAGGGAAATGAGCAGTTCTTC.